This T cell receptor (beta chain) was documented in a study of T-cell reconstitution after alpha-beta-depleted transplantation in children. Germline V gives CDR1 MNHEY, CDR2 SVGAGI. The CDR3 is made up of 15 amino acids. With 4 bases removed from V and 1 base from J, the gap between germline ends came to 12 bases. This clonotype was observed at least ten times. This sample's TCRbeta library carried unique molecular identifier barcodes. TCRdb redid the calling of the PCR reads with MiXCR, one entry per CDR3 protein. Of around 700,000 distinct CDR3 sequences listed, roughly 13% are singletons. The receptor comes from a girl aged 2 to 10 with congenital amegakaryocytic thrombocytopenia, due to receive a stem cell transplant. This rearrangement joins TRBV6-5 to TRBJ2-3; D possibly corresponds to TRBD1 (6 bases). Material: PBMCs, obtained before TCRalphabeta/CD19-depleted stem cell transplant. The CDR3 loop reads CASSWTASGTDTQYF. The CDR3 bases are TGTGCCAGCAGTTGGACAGCCTCAGGCACAGATACGCAGTATTTT.